The 3 T cell receptor beta chains below come from one sample, sequenced in a study of T cell repertoires in cytomegalovirus infection. For these TCRs, the target antigens are not known. TCRdb re-called the reads through MiXCR, storing one row per CDR3 protein. The data show under 850,000 distinct CDR3 sequences, roughly 33% seen once. The material was cultured PBMCs, obtained from culture after CMV antigen stimulation. The receptors were sampled from a human donor in good health (CMV status not recorded). Some clones in this sample may be carry-over from other donors' samples.

This chain links TRBV7-8 with TRBJ1-5; 7 positions match TRBD1. V dropped 3 bases and J dropped 8; count of bases not matched to a gene: 4. CDR3 length equals 13 residues. CDR1 and CDR2 (germline): SGHVS, FQNEAQ. CDR3 nucleotides: TGTGCCAGCAGCTTGGACAGGAGGGAGCCCCAGCATTTT. Protein product: CASSLDRREPQHF.

J is TRBJ1-2 and V is TRBV14; 7 bases align to TRBD1. The V gene's germline CDR1 is SGHDN and CDR2 FVKESK. V lost 1 base to trimming and J lost 6 bases; unmatched junction nucleotides: 5. This CDR3 contains 14 residues. In DNA, the CDR3 is TGTGCCAGCAGCCAAGGGTTAGACAGGGATGGCTACACCTTC. Residues: CASSQGLDRDGYTF.

J is TRBJ2-7 and V is TRBV2; D is tentatively TRBD1 or TRBD2 (7 bases each). CDR1 is SNHLY, CDR2 FYNNEI, per germline. The V end was cut by 7 bases, the J end by 9 bases, with 16 bases between. The CDR3 is 12 amino acids. The CDR3 region is CASTDDREGQYF. In DNA, the CDR3 is TGTGCCAGCACCGACGACAGGGAGGGGCAGTACTTC.